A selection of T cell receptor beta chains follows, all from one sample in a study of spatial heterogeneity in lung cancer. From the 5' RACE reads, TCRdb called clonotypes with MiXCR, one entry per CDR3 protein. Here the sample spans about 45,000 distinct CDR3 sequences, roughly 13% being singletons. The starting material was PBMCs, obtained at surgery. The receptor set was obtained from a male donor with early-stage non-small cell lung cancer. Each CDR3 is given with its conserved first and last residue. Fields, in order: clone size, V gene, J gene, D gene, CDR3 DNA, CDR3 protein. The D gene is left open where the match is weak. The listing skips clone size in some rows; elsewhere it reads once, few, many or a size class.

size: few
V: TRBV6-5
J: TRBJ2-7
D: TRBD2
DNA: TGTGCCAGCAGTTACGGGACTAGTAGGGAGCAGTACTTC
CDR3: CASSYGTSREQYF

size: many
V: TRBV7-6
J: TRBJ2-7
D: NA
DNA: TGTGCCAGCAGCCCTGTAGGGGGTAGCGGCCCCTACGAGCAGTACTTC
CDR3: CASSPVGGSGPYEQYF

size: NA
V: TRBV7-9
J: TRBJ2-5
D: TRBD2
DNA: TGTGCCAGCAGCGCTATCGGACTAGCGCAGGAGACCCAGTACTTC
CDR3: CASSAIGLAQETQYF

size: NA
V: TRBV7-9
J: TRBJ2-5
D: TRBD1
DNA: TGTGCCAGCAGCCTAGGGACAGGCCGTAGAGAGACCCAGTACTTC
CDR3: CASSLGTGRRETQYF

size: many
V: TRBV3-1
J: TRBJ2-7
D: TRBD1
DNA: TGTGCCAGCAGCCCCCGGGACAGGGGCTACGAGCAGTACTTC
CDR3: CASSPRDRGYEQYF

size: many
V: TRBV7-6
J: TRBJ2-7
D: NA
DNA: TGTGCCAGCAGCTTAGCCCCCCAACAGGGCACCTACGAGCAGTACTTC
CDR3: CASSLAPQQGTYEQYF

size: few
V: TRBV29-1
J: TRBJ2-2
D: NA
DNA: TGCAGCGTGGACGAGGGGACGGGCGGGGAGCTGTTTTTT
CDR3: CSVDEGTGGELFF

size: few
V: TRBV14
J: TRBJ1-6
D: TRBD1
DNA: TGTGCCAGCAGCCAAGATTCCCCCTGGACAGGGCCCAATTCGGCCCTCCACTTT
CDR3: CASSQDSPWTGPNSALHF

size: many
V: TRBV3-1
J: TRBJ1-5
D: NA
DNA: TGTGCCAGCAGCCAAGATAGAACAGCTAATCAGCCCCAGCATTTT
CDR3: CASSQDRTANQPQHF

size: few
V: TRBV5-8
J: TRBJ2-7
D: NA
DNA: TGTGCCAGCAGCCACCCTAGCTGGGGGAGCTACGAGCAGTACTTC
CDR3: CASSHPSWGSYEQYF

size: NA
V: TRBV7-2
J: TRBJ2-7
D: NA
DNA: TGTGCCAGCAGCCCACTTCAGACAGATTCCTACGAGCAGTACTTC
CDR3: CASSPLQTDSYEQYF

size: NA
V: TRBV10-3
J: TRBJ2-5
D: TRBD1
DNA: TGTGCCAGCGCAGGACAGGGAGAGACCCAGTACTTC
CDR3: CASAGQGETQYF

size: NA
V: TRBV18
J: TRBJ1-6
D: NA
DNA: TGTGCCAGCTCACCAGAAGTAACAGGGAGAAACTCACCCCTCCACTTT
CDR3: CASSPEVTGRNSPLHF

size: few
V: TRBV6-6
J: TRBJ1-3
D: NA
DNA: TGTGCCAGCAGTTCCCAACGTACTGGAAACACCATATATTTT
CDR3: CASSSQRTGNTIYF

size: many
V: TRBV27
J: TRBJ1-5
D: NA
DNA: TGTGCCAGCAGTACACTACCGGGCCTGAGGGGCAATCAGCCCCAGCATTTT
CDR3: CASSTLPGLRGNQPQHF

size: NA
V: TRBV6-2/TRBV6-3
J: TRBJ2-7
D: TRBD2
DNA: TGTGCCAGCAGATGGGCGGCCTTTGGACTAGCGGGGGCCTACGAGCAGTACTTC
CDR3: CASRWAAFGLAGAYEQYF

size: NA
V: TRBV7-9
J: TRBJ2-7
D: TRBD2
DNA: TGTGCCAGCAGACATAGCGGGCCTAGCTCCTACGAGCAGTACTTC
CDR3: CASRHSGPSSYEQYF

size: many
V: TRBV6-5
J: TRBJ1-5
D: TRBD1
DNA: TGTGCCAGCAGTCCCACAGGGGGGGACCATCAGCCCCAGCATTTT
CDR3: CASSPTGGDHQPQHF